What follows are 19 T cell receptor beta chains derived from one specimen sequenced in a study of vaccination effects on CD4 cells after COVID-19. The method was immunoSEQ multiplex PCR; TCRdb's version includes in-frame clones alone and lacks a portion of them. The sample carries 45,000 to 55,000 clones, under 80% recorded once. Having been cultured for 10 days, the cells underwent CD4+ T cell isolation. Two doses of either BNT162b2 or mRNA-1273 were given to each participant. These receptors have no identified antigens. Sequenced material: CD4+ T cells from PBMCs cultured without peptide, taken after COVID-19 vaccination. All receptors come from a human donor who received a COVID-19 vaccine.

This clone appeared a few times. The genes are TRBV2 and TRBJ1-5, with D possibly matching TRBD1 (5 bases). V lost 6 bases, J lost 6 bases, and 18 bases lay in between. Germline CDR1 is SNHLY and CDR2 is FYNNEI. The CDR3 length is 15 residues. The CDR3, as DNA: TGTGCCAGCAGCCATGGGGGGTCTGAGGGTCAGCCCCAGCATTTT. This codes for CASSHGGSEGQPQHF.

The V gene is TRBV6-1, the J gene TRBJ2-7; D possibly corresponds to TRBD1 (5 bases). Germline CDR1 and CDR2: MNHNS and SASEGT. The CDR3 runs to 14 residues. Trimming took 2 bases from V and 3 from J, leaving 11 bases between them. The CDR3 region is CASSEKGPVYEQYF. CDR3 coding DNA: TGTGCCAGCAGTGAAAAGGGGCCCGTCTACGAGCAGTACTTC.

This clone was counted only a few times. This sequence joins TRBV3-1 (or the pseudogene TRBV3-2) and TRBJ2-2; no reliable D call. In germline, CDR1 is LGHDT, CDR2 YNNKEL (reference sequence). This CDR3 spans 16 amino acids. Deletions cut 0 bases from V and 4 bases from J, with 12 bases between. The CDR3 is CASSQERLGRTGELFF. CDR3 DNA: TGTGCCAGCAGCCAAGAACGGCTTGGGCGCACCGGGGAGCTGTTTTTT.

Note on this clone: This CDR3 is also generated by other DNA sequences in the sample. CDR3 loop: CASSQGLTSNYGYTF. CDR3 bases: TGTGCCAGCAGCCAGGGTCTAACCTCTAACTATGGCTACACCTTC. This sequence joins TRBV3-1 (or the pseudogene TRBV3-2) and TRBJ1-2; D uncertain. CDR1 is LGHDT and CDR2 is YNNKEL in the germline V gene (reference sequence). The CDR3 is 15 residues long. Trimming removed 3 bases at V and 0 bases at J, with 11 bases between.

The chain uses TRBV18 and TRBJ1-4; 10 nucleotides agree with TRBD1. Per germline, CDR1 KGHSH and CDR2 LQKENI. This CDR3 contains 14 residues. Trimming cost V 6 bases and J 8 bases; bases outside gene matches: 6. The CDR3 sequence: CASSMTGGNEKLFF. The CDR3 bases are TGTGCCAGCTCTATGACAGGGGGCAACGAAAAACTGTTTTTT.

This sequence joins TRBV7-9 and TRBJ2-3; 12 nucleotides match TRBD2. The CDR3 has 17 amino acids. Germline CDR1 is SEHNR and CDR2 is FQNEAQ (reference sequence). Unmatched junction bases numbered 5, after V lost 0 bases and J lost 4 bases. DNA of the CDR3: TGTGCCAGCAGCTTAGCCCAGACTAGCGGGAGATCAGATACGCAGTATTTT. Translating it yields CASSLAQTSGRSDTQYF.

V is TRBV14 and J is TRBJ2-1; D gene uncertain. The CDR3 runs to 13 residues. Between the trimmed V and J ends, which lost 1 base and 9 bases, there was a span of 10 bases. The germline gives CDR1 SGHDN, CDR2 FVKESK. CDR3 DNA sequence: TGTGCCAGCAGCCAAGGCCTGGACCGTGAGCAGTTCTTC. Translation gives CASSQGLDREQFF.

J is TRBJ1-1 and V is TRBV5-1, with D hard to call. V lost 0 bases to trimming and J lost 0 bases, with 18 bases between them. Germline V lookup: CDR1 SGHRS, CDR2 YFSETQ. CDR3 size: 18 residues. The CDR3 loop is CASSLAVWEKSMNTEAFF. The CDR3, as DNA: TGCGCCAGCAGCTTGGCCGTCTGGGAAAAGAGCATGAACACTGAAGCTTTCTTT.

This sequence joins TRBV27 and TRBJ1-1; TRBD1 matches at 10 bases. Germline V gives CDR1 MNHEY, CDR2 SMNVEV (reference sequence). V lost 3 bases and J lost 5; bases outside the gene matches: 3. The CDR3 contains 14 residues. The CDR3 here is CASSFRDRGTEAFF. The CDR3 DNA reads TGTGCCAGCAGTTTCCGGGACAGGGGAACTGAAGCTTTCTTT.

The V and J genes are TRBV6-5 and TRBJ1-2; TRBD1 agrees at 8 bases. The V and J ends lost 0 bases and 5 bases, in that order; junction bases with no gene match: 5. The CDR3 runs to 15 residues. CDR1 and CDR2 (germline): MNHEY, SVGAGI. The CDR3 loop reads CASSYSRQGAYGYTF. For the CDR3, the DNA is TGTGCCAGCAGTTACTCGCGGCAGGGGGCATATGGCTACACCTTC.

The chain has TRBV7-8 and TRBJ1-4; D is undetermined. This CDR3 spans 18 amino acids. Germline CDR1 reads SGHVS; CDR2 reads FQNEAQ. The ends were cut back, 5 bases at V and 0 bases at J, with 19 bases in the middle. The CDR3 DNA reads TGTGCCAGCAGCCAAAATTCCCCCATCGGAGCAACTAATGAAAAACTGTTTTTT. Its protein product is CASSQNSPIGATNEKLFF.

This clone was seen only once. The chain joins TRBV3-1 (or the pseudogene TRBV3-2) to TRBJ1-2; 8 bases agree with TRBD1. Germline values: CDR1 LGHDT, CDR2 YNNKEL (reference sequence). Trimming took 4 bases from V and 8 from J; bases not matched to a gene: 12. There are 15 residues in the CDR3. CDR3 residues: CASSRDRQGIGGYTF. The DNA for the CDR3 is TGTGCCAGCAGCCGAGATCGACAGGGGATCGGAGGCTACACCTTC.

V is TRBV10-3 and J is TRBJ1-1; no firm D call. The CDR3 has 14 amino acids. CDR1 and CDR2 from the germline V gene are ENHRY and SYGVKD. Trimming shortened V by 7 bases and J by 6 bases, and 18 bases separated the two germline ends. This CDR3 is CAIMSYTNSAEAFF. The DNA for the CDR3 is TGTGCCATCATGTCCTATACTAACAGCGCTGAAGCTTTCTTT.

J is TRBJ2-3 and V is TRBV10-2; TRBD2 is a possible D gene (6 bases). Per the germline V gene, CDR1 is WSHSY and CDR2 is SAAADI. The V end lost 2 bases, the J end lost 0 bases, and 9 bases lay between the germline ends. The CDR3 covers 15 residues. The CDR3 region has the DNA TGCGCCAGCAGTGAGGGGCGGGAAAGCACAGATACGCAGTATTTT. Amino acids: CASSEGRESTDTQYF.

This clone was recorded only once. The chain has TRBV6-5 and TRBJ1-1, with D possibly being TRBD1 (6 bases). This CDR3 has 13 residues. Looked up from germline, CDR1 is MNHEY and CDR2 is SVGAGI. V was trimmed by 6 bases and J by 1 base, leaving 9 bases between them. The CDR3 protein is CASSWGQNTEAFF. DNA of the CDR3: TGTGCCAGCAGCTGGGGACAGAACACTGAAGCTTTCTTT.

This clone was observed a handful of times. CDR3 coding DNA: TGTGCCAGCAGCTGGGTGGGGGGTAAGAAGGCTTTCTTT. Encoded protein: CASSWVGGKKAFF. The chain links TRBV5-4 to TRBJ1-1; a weak D match, TRBD1 (5 bases). There are 13 residues in the CDR3. Looked up from germline, CDR1 is SGHNT and CDR2 is YYREEE (reference sequence). Trimming pared 3 bases from V and 11 bases from J, leaving 17 bases between.

This clone was observed a few times. The rearrangement links TRBV7-9 to TRBJ2-3, with D possibly matching TRBD2 (7 bases). Germline-derived CDR1 and CDR2 are SEHNR and FQNEAQ (reference sequence). V was cut by 2 bases and J by 0 bases, with 12 bases left in between. This CDR3 is 16 amino acids long. The CDR3 spells CASSLSGGSSTDTQYF. CDR3 coding DNA: TGTGCCAGCAGCTTATCGGGGGGCTCTAGCACAGATACGCAGTATTTT.

J is TRBJ2-3 and V is TRBV7-2, with D maybe TRBD1 (6 bases). The CDR3 runs to 15 residues. V lost 5 bases, J lost 2 bases, and 14 bases lay in between. The germline CDR1 and CDR2 sequences are SGHTA and FQGNSA. CDR3 sequence reads: CASSPQDRITDTQYF. The DNA of the CDR3 is TGTGCCAGCAGCCCCCAAGACAGGATCACAGATACGCAGTATTTT.

The chain employs TRBV6-1 and TRBJ1-1; no clear D gene. From germline, CDR1 is MNHNS and CDR2 SASEGT. Trimming removed 2 bases at V and 13 bases at J, with 17 bases between. This CDR3 has 13 residues. CDR3 sequence (DNA): TGTGCCAGCAGTGAATCCGATGGTCTCTGGGTTTTCTTT. This sequence encodes CASSESDGLWVFF.